The 7 T cell receptor beta chains reported below all come from one sample, sequenced in a study of T cells in Graves' hyperthyroidism and ophthalmopathy. What was amplified from RNA transcripts were TCR beta CDR3 regions. The TCR CDR3 was amplified in a first-round RT-PCR using the HTBI primer set. TCRdb recomputed calls from the multiplex PCR reads with MiXCR, one row per CDR3 protein. The sample includes under 350,000 distinct CDR3 sequences, around 15% of them seen just once. What was sequenced was blood. The receptors originated from a woman in her thirties or forties with Graves' hyperthyroidism.

This chain links TRBV19 with TRBJ1-1; tentatively, D is TRBD1 (6 bases). V was cut by 1 base and J by 1 base, with 10 bases left in between. Per germline, CDR1 LNHDA and CDR2 SQIVND (reference sequence). The CDR3 has 15 amino acids. CDR3 protein: CASSIVQGPNTEAFF. The CDR3 DNA reads TGTGCCAGTAGTATAGTTCAGGGGCCGAACACTGAAGCTTTCTTT.

The chain links TRBV2 to TRBJ2-1, with a possible D match to TRBD1 (5 bases). The germline V gene has CDR1 SNHLY and CDR2 FYNNEI. V lost 1 base and J lost 0, with 10 bases in between. This CDR3 comprises 16 residues. The DNA of the CDR3 is TGTGCCAGCAGTGAAGGGGCAGGGAACTCCTACAATGAGCAGTTCTTC. Its protein is CASSEGAGNSYNEQFF.

This clonotype was observed a handful of times. The gene calls are TRBV12-3 or TRBV12-4 and TRBJ1-5, with D maybe TRBD1 (6 bases). V was clipped by 8 bases and J by 9 bases, with 20 bases between them. The CDR3 extends over 14 amino acids. In DNA form, the CDR3 reads TGTGCCAGCCTAAACAGGGCCTCCTTAGGGCCCCAGCATTTT. This sequence encodes CASLNRASLGPQHF.

This chain links TRBV12-3 or TRBV12-4 with TRBJ2-1; tentatively, D is TRBD2 (6 bases). The CDR3 is 15 amino acids. Trimming shortened V by 6 bases and J by 0 bases, and 12 bases separated the two germline ends. The CDR3: CASRPLGGSYNEQFF. CDR3 DNA: TGTGCCAGCAGGCCTTTGGGGGGCTCCTACAATGAGCAGTTCTTC.

In this sample, this clonotype turned up a few times. The chain is built from TRBV28 and TRBJ1-3; D gene unclear. Germline values: CDR1 MDHEN, CDR2 SYDVKM. The CDR3 is 16 residues long. Trimming removed 4 bases from V and 3 bases from J, with 16 bases in between. The CDR3 coding sequence is TGTGCCAGCAGTTCCCTTAGTAGTACGATTGGAAACACCATATATTTT. This encodes CASSSLSSTIGNTIYF.

The table lists this clonotype with many counts. The rearrangement joins TRBV27 to TRBJ2-7; 9 nucleotides line up with TRBD2. The germline gives CDR1 MNHEY, CDR2 SMNVEV (reference sequence). This CDR3 comprises 15 residues. V lost 3 bases, J lost 7 bases, and 10 bases stayed unmatched. The CDR3 sequence is CASSFRSGRSFEQYF. DNA for the CDR3: TGTGCCAGCAGTTTCCGAAGCGGGAGGTCTTTTGAGCAGTACTTC.

This clonotype showed up many times. V is TRBV9 and J is TRBJ2-5; 11 bases are shared with TRBD2. Trimming took 4 bases from V and 4 from J; bases not matched to a gene: 9. This CDR3 is built from 16 residues. The V gene's germline CDR1 is SGDLS and CDR2 YYNGEE. CDR3 sequence: CASSNSGRAKGETQYF. In DNA, the CDR3 is TGTGCCAGCAGCAATAGCGGGAGGGCCAAGGGAGAGACCCAGTACTTC. Together with reference TRBV9 and TRBJ2-5, the CDR3 gives the full variable domain: DSGVTQTPKHLITATGQRVTLRCSPRSGDLSVYWYQQSLDQGLQFLIQYYNGEERAKGNILERFSAQQFPDLHSELNLSSLELGDSALYFCASSNSGRAKGETQYFGPGTRLLVL.